Reported below is one TCR beta chain. Treatment of the sample: oral pan-JAK inhibitor, 5-10 mg twice daily. This record belongs to a study of CD8+ T cells in alopecia areata. Reverse transcription of extracted RNA yielded cDNA, which provided the sequencing template. Generated by immunoSEQ multiplex PCR, the TCRdb table keeps only in-frame clones and is missing some. The sample carries hundreds of thousands of clones, 66% recorded once. This CDR3 region has 16 residues. CDR1 and CDR2 from the germline V gene are SGHRS and YFSETQ. J lost 10 bases, V lost 3 bases, and 12 bases had no gene match. Sequences were derived from CD4+ T cells sorted from blood, sampled around week 42, from a patient treated with tofacitinib. The genes are TRBV5-1 and TRBJ2-1, with 11 bases matching TRBD2. This receptor was obtained from a human donor with alopecia areata. The CDR3 bases are TGCGCCAGCAGCTCTGCCGGGGAACTAGCGGGGGTCGAGCAGTTCTTC. Amino acids: CASSSAGELAGVEQFF.